The present entry profiles one T cell receptor beta chain with its context. Vbeta (60) and Jbeta (13) primers were used in the PCR. The repertoire was sequenced with immunoSEQ multiplex PCR; TCRdb's copy has only in-frame clones and lacks some. The data show 150,000 to 200,000 clones, roughly 75% seen once. Germline loops: CDR1 KGHSH, CDR2 LQKENI. The CDR3 contains 16 residues. Germline trimming cut 4 bases from V and 0 bases from J; bases unmatched to any gene: 7. These data are taken from a study of cytomegalovirus exposure and HLA in healthy donors. The TCR sequence derives from a woman aged 40-49 years in good health and CMV-seropositive. Sample: PBMCs. This chain joins TRBV18 and TRBJ2-3; 7 nucleotides agree with TRBD1. The CDR3 loop reads CASSLRQGASTDTQYF. CDR3 DNA sequence: TGTGCCAGCTCACTCCGACAGGGAGCTAGCACAGATACGCAGTATTTT.